This passage covers 28 T cell receptor beta chains from one sample sequenced in a study of Graves' ophthalmopathy and Graves' hyperthyroidism (dated by TCRdb to the late 2010s). Reads for this sample came from an Illumina HiSeq 2000. For repertoire sequencing, the TCR beta CDR3 regions were amplified from RNA transcripts. The first round of RT-PCR was done with HTBI primers and the Qiagen OneStep RT-PCR kit, and was followed by a second round of multiplex PCR, then size selection and purification. TCRdb handled the public reads itself, with Q25 trimming in fastp and clone calling in MiXCR, and kept productive beta chains. Rows are unified per CDR3 protein, each entry keeping the most common DNA and genes. The sample table contains about 740,000 distinct CDR3 sequences; only one count was recorded for 40% of them. The ten largest make up 44% of the sample. Sequenced material: peripheral blood. The receptors derive from an adult man with Graves' ophthalmopathy.

The sample holds a few counts of this clonotype. The chain recombines TRBV2 with TRBJ2-5, with TRBD1 matching 7 bases. The V gene's germline CDR1 is SNHLY and CDR2 FYNNEI. V gave up 5 bases and J gave up 2 bases; unmatched junction bases: 11. The CDR3 sequence is 16 residues long. The CDR3 sequence is CASSYKSGQSQETQYF. The CDR3 nucleotides are TGTGCCAGCAGTTACAAATCGGGACAGTCACAAGAGACCCAGTACTTC. Full variable domain (rest looked up from reference TRBV2 and TRBJ2-5): EPEVTQTPSHQVTQMGQEVILRCVPISNHLYFYWYRQILGQKVEFLVSFYNNEISEKSEIFDDQFSVERPDGSNFTLKIRSTKLEDSAMYFCASSYKSGQSQETQYFGPGTRLLVL.

This chain uses TRBV2 with TRBJ2-7; TRBD2 is a possible D gene (6 bases). With 11 bases removed from V and 6 bases from J, the gap between germline ends came to 14 bases. The CDR3 length is 11 residues. Germline V gene lookup returns CDR1 SNHLY and CDR2 FYNNEI. This CDR3 is CAWSRGGEQYF. CDR3 sequence (DNA): TGTGCCTGGAGTCGGGGAGGCGAGCAGTACTTC.

This clonotype was seen repeatedly, ten times or more. The chain joins TRBV7-2 to TRBJ2-7, with 14 bases matching TRBD2. CDR1 and CDR2 from the germline V gene are SGHTA and FQGNSA. Trimming cost V 5 bases and J 5 bases; bases outside gene matches: 14. This CDR3 region has 18 residues. The CDR3 loop is CASSPTRGTSGSGNEQYF. CDR3 in DNA: TGTGCCAGCAGCCCCACACGCGGGACTAGCGGGAGCGGTAACGAGCAGTACTTC.

V and J are TRBV19 and TRBJ1-5; the D gene is possibly TRBD1 (6 bases). V lost 6 bases and J lost 2, with 14 bases in between. Germline V gene data show CDR1 as LNHDA and CDR2 as SQIVND (reference sequence). This CDR3 comprises 15 residues. In DNA, the CDR3 is TGTGCCAGTAGGGGTCTAGAGGGGGGCAATCAGCCCCAGCATTTT. This gives the protein CASRGLEGGNQPQHF.

The chain carries TRBV20-1 and TRBJ1-5, with D unresolved. The CDR3 has 13 residues. Germline CDR1 DFQATT, CDR2 SNEGSKA (reference sequence). Trimming removed 5 bases at V and 3 bases at J, with 11 bases between. The CDR3 region has the DNA TGCAGTGCTCCCTCAGGTTTCAATCAGCCCCAGCATTTT. This gives the protein CSAPSGFNQPQHF.

This clonotype appeared many times. The chain links TRBV29-1 to TRBJ2-7, with 8 nucleotides matching TRBD2. Trimming at V came to 4 bases and at J to 9 bases, leaving 8 bases not matched to a gene. CDR3 size: 12 residues. The germline V gene encodes CDR1 SQVTM and CDR2 ANQGSEA. This CDR3 reads CSVVGREEGQYF. The CDR3 DNA follows: TGCAGCGTTGTTGGGCGGGAGGAAGGGCAGTACTTC.

This clonotype was counted a few times. Here the CDR3 DNA reads TGTGCCAGCAGCTTAGGCCTGGACCAGCCTAATGAAAAACTGTTTTTT. This codes for CASSLGLDQPNEKLFF. The genes are TRBV7-9 and TRBJ1-4; D is uncertain. Germline V gene lookup returns CDR1 SEHNR and CDR2 FQNEAQ (reference sequence). V gave up 1 base and J gave up 3 bases, with 12 bases separating them. CDR3 size: 16 residues. Based on the CDR3 plus reference TRBV7-9 and TRBJ1-4, the full variable domain is DTGVSQNPRHKITKRGQNVTFRCDPISEHNRLYWYRQTLGQGPEFLTYFQNEAQLEKSRLLSDRFSAERPKGSFSTLEIQRTEQGDSAMYLCASSLGLDQPNEKLFFGSGTQLSVL.

Of note for this clonotype: A junction boundary mismatches the germline segment, possibly from a read error. This chain joins TRBV10-3 and TRBJ1-5; D perhaps matches TRBD1 (5 bases). This CDR3 contains 18 residues. Germline values: CDR1 ENHRY, CDR2 SYGVKD. Here the CDR3 DNA reads TGTGCCAGCAGTTACTCGTTCAGTTCGTACAGGCACAATCAGCCCCAGCATTTT. Amino acid sequence: CASSYSFSSYRHNQPQHF.

The chain employs TRBV25-1 and TRBJ2-7; no firm D call. This CDR3 is built from 11 residues. The germline gives CDR1 MGHDK, CDR2 SYGVNS. V was pared by 10 bases and J by 3 bases, with 10 bases between. CDR3 DNA: TGTGCCATGTGGAAAAACTACGAGCAGTACTTC. Translating gives CAMWKNYEQYF.

The chain joins TRBV5-7 to TRBJ1-2; the D is unclear. TRBV5-7 counts as an open reading frame of uncertain function. Trimming took off 3 bases at V and 9 bases at J, with 12 bases between the two ends. The CDR3 spans 12 residues. This chain's CDR3 is CASSSSGLSYTF. The CDR3 bases are TGTGCCAGCAGCTCGTCCGGACTTAGCTACACCTTC.

This clonotype occurred many times. This chain joins TRBV24-1 and TRBJ2-5; 10 bases agree with TRBD2. The CDR3 loop spans 14 amino acids. Germline V CDR1 and CDR2: KGHDR, SFDVKD. Germline trimming cut 5 bases from V and 5 bases from J; bases unmatched to any gene: 4. In DNA form, the CDR3 reads TGTGCCACCAGTGGGACTAGCGGAGGCGAGACCCAGTACTTC. Residues: CATSGTSGGETQYF.

Of note for this clonotype: Being one base from a much bigger clone, this may be a read error. The J gene is TRBJ1-5, the V gene TRBV24-1; tentatively, D is TRBD1 (5 bases). The CDR3 runs to 13 residues. CDR1 is KGHDR and CDR2 is SFDVKD in the germline V gene. CDR3 region: CASRQGSNQPRHF. In nucleotides, the CDR3 is TGTGCCAGCAGGCAGGGTAGCAATCAGCCCCGGCATTTT.

Remarks on this clonotype: Sequence at one end of the junction differs from germline and may be a read error. The chain links TRBV7-3 to TRBJ2-6, with D maybe TRBD1 (5 bases). The CDR3 length is 17 residues. Germline CDR1 and CDR2: SGHTA and FQGTGA. CDR3 DNA sequence: TGTGCCAGCAGCCCCGAATTGGGCCCCTCTGGGGCCAACGCCCTGACTTTC. It is translated as CASSPELGPSGANALTF. The variable domain in full, with the rest retrieved from reference TRBV7-3 and TRBJ2-6, is GAGVSQTPSNKVTEKGKYVELRCDPISGHTALYWYRQSLGQGPEFLIYFQGTGAADDSGLPNDRFFAVRPEGSVSTLKIQRTERGDSAVYLCASSPELGPSGANALTFGAGSRLTVL.

V and J are TRBV15 and TRBJ1-4, with TRBD1 matching 8 bases. The CDR3 is 16 amino acids. From germline, CDR1 is LNHNV and CDR2 YYDKDF (reference sequence). With V trimmed by 9 bases and J by 0 bases, 9 bases remained unmatched. The CDR3, as DNA: TGTGCCACACGACAGGGGTGGCGTTCAACTAATGAAAAACTGTTTTTT. Protein sequence: CATRQGWRSTNEKLFF.

V usage is TRBV25-1 and J usage is TRBJ2-7, with a possible D match to TRBD2 (6 bases). Germline V CDR1 and CDR2: MGHDK, SYGVNS. Between the trimmed V and J ends, which lost 4 bases and 0 bases, there was a span of 16 bases. The length of the CDR3 is 16 residues. Here the CDR3 DNA reads TGTGCCAGCAGTGGCCCTTCCGGGACTCTCTCCTACGAGCAGTACTTC. Its translation: CASSGPSGTLSYEQYF.

In its sample, this clonotype was seen many times. For the CDR3, the DNA is TGCAGCGTACAACACAGGGATAACTATGGCTACACCTTC. Translated: CSVQHRDNYGYTF. The chain couples TRBV29-1 to TRBJ1-2, with D possibly matching TRBD1 (6 bases). CDR3 length: 13 amino acids. Trimming cost V 6 bases and J 1 base, with 12 bases left between them. From germline, CDR1 is SQVTM and CDR2 ANQGSEA.

V gene TRBV9 combines with J gene TRBJ1-6, with TRBD1 matching 8 bases. V trimming: 4 bases; J trimming: 7 bases; junction bases outside the gene matches: 13. Per the germline V gene, CDR1 is SGDLS and CDR2 is YYNGEE. The CDR3 loop spans 17 amino acids. The CDR3 reads CASSSPRTGRKNSPLHF. CDR3 sequence (DNA): TGTGCCAGCAGCTCACCCCGGACAGGGAGGAAAAATTCACCCCTCCACTTT.

The table lists this clonotype with many counts. The V and J genes are TRBV9 and TRBJ2-7; maybe TRBD2 (6 bases). Germline V gives CDR1 SGDLS, CDR2 YYNGEE. Trimming cost V 4 bases and J 0 bases, with 14 bases left between them. This CDR3 is 15 amino acids long. The CDR3 DNA reads TGTGCCAGCAGCCCTGGGGGGTCTCGCTCCTACGAGCAGTACTTC. It translates to CASSPGGSRSYEQYF.

The rearrangement joins TRBV25-1 to TRBJ2-3, with 8 bases lining up with TRBD2. CDR3 length equals 14 residues. Germline values: CDR1 MGHDK, CDR2 SYGVNS. V lost 6 bases to trimming and J lost 3 bases; unmatched junction nucleotides: 5. Here the CDR3 DNA reads TGTGCCAGCAGGGCGGGAGGTGGGACAGATACGCAGTATTTT. This codes for CASRAGGGTDTQYF.

The rearrangement uses TRBV14 and TRBJ1-1; TRBD1 matches 11 bases. Germline V lookup: CDR1 SGHDN, CDR2 FVKESK. The CDR3 loop spans 16 amino acids. The trim removed 0 bases at V and 3 bases at J, leaving 3 bases unmatched. The CDR3: CASSQEGQGVDTEAFF. DNA of the CDR3: TGTGCCAGCAGCCAAGAGGGACAGGGGGTTGACACTGAAGCTTTCTTT. The entire variable domain, with the rest obtained from reference TRBV14 and TRBJ1-1, is as follows: EAGVTQFPSHSVIEKGQTVTLRCDPISGHDNLYWYRRVMGKEIKFLLHFVKESKQDESGMPNNRFLAERTGGTYSTLKVQPAELEDSGVYFCASSQEGQGVDTEAFFGQGTRLTVV.

This clonotype has at least ten counts. The J gene is TRBJ1-1, the V gene TRBV19, with unresolved D. This CDR3 spans 12 amino acids. With 7 bases removed from V and 1 base from J, the gap between germline ends came to 7 bases. Germline CDR1 is LNHDA and CDR2 is SQIVND (reference sequence). The CDR3 region is CASTGRNTEAFF. CDR3 in DNA: TGTGCCAGTACAGGACGGAACACTGAAGCTTTCTTT.

This clonotype was seen repeatedly, ten times or more. The chain carries TRBV20-1 and TRBJ2-5, with a weak D call TRBD2 (5 bases). V was cut by 4 bases and J by 4 bases, with 7 bases left in between. The germline V gene has CDR1 DFQATT and CDR2 SNEGSKA (reference sequence). The CDR3 contains 11 residues. CDR3 sequence: CSAKDSETQYF. Here the CDR3 DNA reads TGCAGTGCTAAGGACTCAGAGACCCAGTACTTC.

With regard to this clonotype: Sequence at one end of the junction differs from germline and may be a read error. This chain uses TRBV10-3 with TRBJ2-5, with 9 bases fitting TRBD2. CDR1 and CDR2 from the germline V gene are ENHRY and SYGVKD. This CDR3 is built from 17 residues. CDR3 DNA sequence: TGTGCCAGCAGTTCCCACCTCCGCCTAGCGGGGCAAGAGACCCAGCACTTC. Its translation is CASSSHLRLAGQETQHF.

Note on this clonotype: A much bigger clone sits one base away, suggesting this may be a read error. The conserved closing phenylalanine or tryptophan is absent in this CDR3, likely reflecting a read error. The V gene is TRBV7-9, the J gene TRBJ1-5; D is possibly TRBD1 (5 bases). The CDR3 has 15 residues. The V end lost 0 bases, the J end lost 1 base, and 7 bases lay between the germline ends. The germline V gene has CDR1 SEHNR and CDR2 FQNEAQ (reference sequence). CDR3 bases: TGTGCCAGCAGCTTAGCGGGACGGAGCAATCAGCCCCAGCATCTT. This translates into CASSLAGRSNQPQHL.

The CDR3 sequence is CASTRPGPKTYEQYF. The DNA of the CDR3 is TGTGCCAGCACCCGGCCGGGACCAAAAACCTACGAGCAGTACTTC. This chain joins TRBV5-5 and TRBJ2-7; D possibly uses TRBD1 or TRBD2 (5 bases each). Germline CDR1 is SGHKS and CDR2 is YYEKEE (reference sequence). This CDR3 is built from 15 residues. The V end was cut by 6 bases, the J end by 2 bases, with 18 bases between. The full variable domain, rest sourced from reference TRBV5-5 and TRBJ2-7, is DAGVTQSPTHLIKTRGQQVTLRCSPISGHKSVSWYQQVLGQGPQFIFQYYEKEERGRGNFPDRFSARQFPNYSSELNVNALLLGDSALYLCASTRPGPKTYEQYFGPGTRLTVT.

The chain recombines TRBV9 with TRBJ2-7; no reliable D call. This CDR3 spans 15 amino acids. Looked up from germline, CDR1 is SGDLS and CDR2 is YYNGEE. V was cut by 0 bases and J by 0 bases, with 10 bases left in between. In DNA form, the CDR3 reads TGTGCCAGCAGCGTAGGATTCTCATCCTCCTACGAGCAGTACTTC. This codes for CASSVGFSSSYEQYF.

The rearrangement links TRBV19 to TRBJ2-3, with 11 nucleotides matching TRBD2. Germline CDR1 reads LNHDA; CDR2 reads SQIVND (reference sequence). Trimming took 8 bases from V and 8 from J; bases not matched to a gene: 12. CDR3 length equals 15 residues. CDR3 residues: CASGPTPSGGSTQYF. CDR3 nucleotide sequence: TGTGCCAGTGGACCTACGCCTAGCGGGGGGAGTACGCAGTATTTT.

This clonotype came up once. A single base separates this from a much larger clone, so it may be a read error. The chain links TRBV7-2 to TRBJ2-7, with 7 bases identical to TRBD1. V lost 4 bases to trimming and J lost 3 bases; unmatched junction nucleotides: 3. The CDR3 spans 13 residues. Germline-derived CDR1 and CDR2 are SGHTA and FQGNSA. CDR3 coding DNA: TGTGCCAGCAGCTCGGACAGGCTCTACGAGCAGTACTTC. Residues: CASSSDRLYEQYF.